This T cell receptor (beta chain) was obtained from a study of shared clonotypes between healthy human individuals (dated by TCRdb to the early 2020s). As for the study more broadly: The cohort comprised a couple of women and a few men aged 18 to 49 years. For each donor, CD4 naive and CD4 memory were each given three plates, CD8 naive was given two plates, and CD8 memory was given one plate. To estimate repertoire size and how much clonotype sharing occurs between individuals, the study deeply sequenced the blood TCR repertoires of several healthy adults. Different laboratories and diverse techniques were used to prepare libraries and sequence TCR repertoires, to increase sequencing depth and limit assay-specific biases. Between about 0.85 and 9.5 billion PBMCs per donor were obtained by leukapheresis.

The donors were healthy, HIV-negative adults with no recently reported acute infections or vaccinations. Every donor was a Caucasian adult living in Nashville, Tennessee, USA. CD4+ T cells were enriched by magnetic negative selection, after which naive cells were positively selected on CD45RA and the negative fraction was taken as the memory subset. Blood was collected by leukapheresis, and PBMCs were isolated by Ficoll-Histopaque density gradient centrifugation and then cryopreserved in liquid nitrogen vapor phase. Analytical flow cytometry was used to check the purity and quantity of every magnetically sorted T cell population. Genomic DNA was isolated from each sorted fraction and quantified by UV absorbance on a Nanodrop 2000c. Study-wide conclusions, independent of this receptor: Sampling was limited to blood, and TCR repertoires in tissue likely differ from TCR repertoires in blood. Based on pairwise subsampling, the degree of clonotype sharing among donors was expected to be affected by sequencing depth. Naive subsets generally had larger estimated clonotype richness than memory subsets. Compared with non-shared clonotypes, clonotypes shared by all four sorted-subset donors had higher generation probabilities. Because the study included a small number of donors, the genetic and exposure-history diversity represented was limited. About 5% of naive CD4, 3.5% of naive CD8, 2.3% of memory CD4, and over 0.35% of memory CD8 clonotypes were shared across several donors. Rarefaction of sorted-subset datasets indicated incomplete sequencing despite the large sequencing depth.

Concerning this clone itself: Its antigen is still unknown. No much larger clonotype is one base removed from it; base qualities were not supplied.

TCR CDR3 regions were amplified from genomic DNA by multiplex PCR using the deep immunoSEQ assay. Extracted genomic DNA from each cell subset was spread evenly across all wells of several immunoSEQ 96-well plates, with each plate serving as a replicate. Each replicate PCR for sorted subsets received roughly 200 ng genomic DNA, equal to roughly 29,000 T cell genomes. The purified libraries were quantified using a Qubit 3.0 fluorometer, sized with a Bioanalyzer 2100, and then quantified again using the KAPA Library Quantification kit. Every immunoSEQ 96-well plate was sequenced on a separate single-read 150-cycle Illumina NextSeq 550 flow cell. The original pipeline was this. Because the immunoSEQ output held only junctional sequences and lacked quality scores, the filtering could not match the filtering applied to full-length reads. Sequences were annotated with PyIR, a Python wrapper for IgBLAST v1.9, and V/J genes and CDR3 were assigned using IMGT germline references. Reads were filtered out if the reads had weak V/J assignments (E-value above 1e-6), no CDR3, stop codons, out-of-frame junctions, or ambiguous translated residues. A V3J clonotype was defined by an identical inferred V gene, J gene, and CDR3 amino acid sequence. The percentage overlap between two repertoires was calculated by dividing the number of shared unique clonotypes by the size of the smaller repertoire. Richness of each repertoire was evaluated using RTK rarefaction, the Chao1 estimator, and Recon v2.1 estimates of unobserved clonotypes. Generation probabilities were computed with OLGA for all TCRbeta clonotypes obtained by the gDNA method from several donors. The table was pulled from immuneACCESS by TCRdb, which kept in-frame rearrangements only. Such tables lose some clones; where checked, under half of the loss comes from unresolved V genes, and the rest has no known cause. The V and J calls and the clone size are those of that table, but D and trimming were determined from the DNA. The table for this sample lists 2 million to 2.5 million clones; more than 80% of them were counted only once. The biggest ten clones account for about 0.37% of the sample.

Including cysteine and phenylalanine, the CDR3 has 19 amino acids. Left in the record is the CDR3 DNA by itself, 57 bases read in frame from the first base. At the junction V is shortened by 2 bases and J by 1 base; bases outside the gene matches: 11. The CDR1 and CDR2 encoded by the germline V gene are MGHRA and YSYEKL. The TCR sequence derives from a man aged 18 to 30 in good health. Some clones in this sample may be carry-over from other donors' samples. The chain joins TRBV4-1 to TRBJ2-6, with 7 bases matching TRBD1. What was sequenced was naive CD4+ T cells from PBMCs. Sample cell subset or site, as interpreted from the label and publication: CD45RA+ positively selected. The nucleotide sequence reads TGCGCCAGCAGCCAAACACCGGGACAGAAAGCGTCTGGGGCCAACGTCCTGACTTTC. This codes for CASSQTPGQKASGANVLTF.